What follows are 32 T cell receptor beta chains derived from one specimen sequenced in a study of regulatory T cells in long-lasting Graves disease. Relying on iRepertoire HTBI primers and Arm-PCR of CDR3 regions, the team built TCR beta libraries. TCRdb analysed the multiplex PCR reads with MiXCR anew, one entry per CDR3 protein. Among 500,000 to 700,000 distinct CDR3 sequences listed, less than 20% were seen once. As to time point: newly diagnosed GD, antithyroid drugs for less than 3 months. PBMC-extracted RNA yielded the TCR library. The same data also went into a second study, on T cells in Graves' hyperthyroidism and ophthalmopathy.

The source material was peripheral blood mononuclear cells (PBMCs), sampled at new diagnosis, from a patient treated with antithyroid drugs. All receptors derive from a woman between 25 and 40 years old with Graves disease.

The chain carries TRBV11-2 and TRBJ2-1; 14 bases agree with TRBD2. The germline V gene has CDR1 SGHAT and CDR2 FQNNGV. The length of the CDR3 is 17 residues. The junction had 13 bases not matched to a gene; V was cut back by 6 bases and J by 9 bases. The CDR3 protein is CASSSNPGTSGRGEQFF. The CDR3 coding sequence is TGTGCCAGCAGTTCAAACCCCGGGACTAGCGGGAGAGGTGAGCAGTTCTTC.

The chain combines TRBV5-6 with TRBJ1-2; D perhaps matches TRBD1 (5 bases). From germline, CDR1 is SGHDT and CDR2 YYEEEE. Trimming removed 4 bases at V and 7 bases at J, with 17 bases between. This CDR3 is 14 amino acids long. CDR3 amino acids: CASSAGAGSGGYTF. The DNA for the CDR3 is TGTGCCAGCAGCGCCGGGGCGGGGTCGGGTGGCTACACCTTC.

The chain recombines TRBV27 with TRBJ2-3; 7 bases are a match to TRBD1. V gave up 5 bases and J gave up 4 bases; unmatched junction bases: 9. The germline CDR1 and CDR2 sequences are MNHEY and SMNVEV (reference sequence). This CDR3 is 15 amino acids long. CDR3 residues: CASSKVRGLADTQYF. DNA for the CDR3: TGTGCCAGCAGTAAAGTAAGGGGGCTGGCAGATACGCAGTATTTT.

This clonotype was picked up many times. DNA of the CDR3: TGTGCCAGCAGTCAGCGGGAGGCCGGGGATACGCAGTATTTT. Translation: CASSQREAGDTQYF. The V and J genes are TRBV12-3 or TRBV12-4 and TRBJ2-3, with TRBD2 matching over 9 bases. The CDR3 sequence is 14 residues long. V was clipped by 5 bases and J by 6 bases; unmatched bases: 6.

This clonotype was recorded at least ten times. The CDR3 nucleotides are TGTGCCAGCTCATCGGACAGGGGGGAGCAAGAGACCCAGTACTTC. This gives the protein CASSSDRGEQETQYF. The chain couples TRBV6-1 to TRBJ2-5; 10 positions agree with TRBD1. The trim removed 8 bases at V and 2 bases at J, leaving 8 bases unmatched. Germline V gives CDR1 MNHNS, CDR2 SASEGT. The CDR3 consists of 15 residues.

This chain connects TRBV24-1 to TRBJ2-1, with D perhaps TRBD2 (6 bases). Trimming took 0 bases from V and 7 from J, leaving 18 bases between them. CDR3 length equals 17 residues. Germline V gene lookup returns CDR1 KGHDR and CDR2 SFDVKD. The CDR3: CATSDLQGAPEGNEQFF. Written as DNA, the CDR3 is TGTGCCACCAGTGATTTGCAAGGGGCCCCGGAGGGGAATGAGCAGTTCTTC.

The rearrangement links TRBV27 to TRBJ2-1; 10 bases map to TRBD2. V trimming: 5 bases; J trimming: 8 bases; junction bases outside the gene matches: 9. The CDR3 is 15 amino acids. Germline CDR1 and CDR2: MNHEY and SMNVEV (reference sequence). CDR3 region: CASSVTSGVLHEQFF. The CDR3 DNA reads TGTGCCAGCAGTGTAACTAGCGGGGTTTTACATGAGCAGTTCTTC.

The chain links TRBV10-3 to TRBJ2-3; possibly TRBD2 for D (6 bases). Germline CDR1 ENHRY, CDR2 SYGVKD. This CDR3 has 14 amino acids. V shed 5 bases and J shed 0 bases, with 9 bases lying between them. CDR3 sequence: CAISHGTSTDTQYF. The CDR3 DNA follows: TGTGCCATCAGTCACGGGACTAGCACAGATACGCAGTATTTT.

The chain uses TRBV20-1 and TRBJ2-1, with unresolved D. V gave up 3 bases and J gave up 10 bases, with 22 bases separating them. In germline, CDR1 is DFQATT, CDR2 SNEGSKA (reference sequence). The CDR3 runs 15 residues. The CDR3 DNA sequence: TGCAGTGCTAGGACGACCGAAGAGCGCCACGGGGAGCAGTTCTTC. It yields the protein CSARTTEERHGEQFF.

This clonotype turned up a few times. V and J are TRBV7-8 and TRBJ2-7; 7 nucleotides agree with TRBD2. The CDR3 totals 14 residues. Per the germline V gene, CDR1 is SGHVS and CDR2 is FQNEAQ. The J segment lost 2 bases and the V segment lost 6 bases, leaving 7 bases of the junction unmatched. CDR3 residues: CASSFTSAPYEQYF. CDR3 bases: TGTGCCAGCAGTTTCACTAGCGCTCCCTACGAGCAGTACTTC.

This clonotype was recorded many times. This chain joins TRBV11-3 and TRBJ2-1, with 7 bases fitting TRBD2. J gave up 6 bases and V 5 bases, and 10 bases lay outside the gene matches. Germline values: CDR1 SGHNT, CDR2 YENEEA. The CDR3 spans 15 residues. The CDR3 region is CASSPGGRTINEQFF. The CDR3 region has the DNA TGTGCCAGCAGCCCCGGGGGGAGAACGATCAATGAGCAGTTCTTC.

On this clonotype itself: Possible read error: a much larger clone is one base away. This CDR3 is missing its conserved last phenylalanine or tryptophan, likely due to a read error. The gene calls are TRBV11-2 and TRBJ2-1; 9 bases line up with TRBD2. V lost 4 bases and J lost 10; bases outside the gene matches: 11. Germline lookup yields CDR1 SGHAT and CDR2 FQNNGV. This CDR3 is 15 amino acids long. CDR3 loop: CASSSRGTSSWEQFS. The CDR3 coding sequence is TGTGCCAGCAGCTCTCGAGGGACTAGCTCATGGGAGCAGTTCTCC.

This clonotype appeared many times. The rearrangement joins TRBV7-9 to TRBJ1-4; no reliable D call. The germline V gene has CDR1 SEHNR and CDR2 FQNEAQ (reference sequence). The CDR3 is 10 amino acids. The ends were cut back, 4 bases at V and 12 bases at J, with 6 bases in the middle. The chain's CDR3 is CASSSRELFF. CDR3 sequence (DNA): TGTGCCAGCAGCTCCCGGGAACTGTTTTTT.

On this clonotype: The junction departs from germline at one end; a sequencing error may be responsible. The V call is TRBV15, the J call TRBJ2-1; D may correspond to TRBD1 or TRBD2 (5 bases each). This CDR3 has 15 amino acids. Germline V gives CDR1 LNHNV, CDR2 YYDKDF (reference sequence). The CDR3, as DNA: TGTGCCACCAGCAGGGGGGTCTCCGGCTACAATGAGCAGTCCTTC. Translating it yields CATSRGVSGYNEQSF. The complete variable domain, with remaining parts taken from reference TRBV15 and TRBJ2-1, reads DAMVIQNPRYQVTQFGKPVTLSCSQTLNHNVMYWYQQKSSQAPKLLFHYYDKDFNNEADTPDNFQSRRPNTSFCFLDIRSPGLGDTAMYLCATSRGVSGYNEQSFGPGTRLTVL.

At least ten counts were recorded for this clonotype. V is TRBV2 and J is TRBJ2-7; unclear D gene. The CDR3 loop spans 12 amino acids. Germline V gene lookup returns CDR1 SNHLY and CDR2 FYNNEI. V dropped 0 bases and J dropped 3 bases, with 3 bases sitting between them. CDR3: CASSEARYEQYF. In DNA form, the CDR3 reads TGTGCCAGCAGTGAAGCGCGCTACGAGCAGTACTTC.

The table lists this clonotype with many counts. This rearrangement joins TRBV29-1 to TRBJ1-1; TRBD1 aligns across 7 bases. V lost 3 bases, J lost 1 base, and 5 bases stayed unmatched. Germline-derived CDR1 and CDR2 are SQVTM and ANQGSEA. CDR3 length: 14 residues. The CDR3 spells CSVDLPGGNTEAFF. The CDR3 DNA sequence: TGCAGCGTTGATTTGCCAGGGGGGAACACTGAAGCTTTCTTT.

This clonotype was picked up a small number of times. The chain recombines TRBV5-1 with TRBJ1-1; D call uncertain. Trimming left V 3 bases short and J 7 bases short, with 13 bases between. This CDR3 comprises 13 residues. CDR1 is SGHRS, CDR2 YFSETQ, per germline. The CDR3 nucleotides are TGCGCCAGCAGCTCCTCCGCCCATCTTGAAGCTTTCTTT. Translating it yields CASSSSAHLEAFF.

This clonotype was counted a few times. The chain joins TRBV6-1 to TRBJ2-1, with D perhaps matching TRBD2 (5 bases). CDR3 length: 18 amino acids. CDR1 and CDR2 (germline): MNHNS, SASEGT. The V end lost 6 bases, the J end lost 3 bases, and 24 bases lay between the germline ends. The CDR3 region is CASSLALGTPGSYNEQFF. CDR3 in DNA: TGTGCCAGCAGCTTAGCGCTGGGTACTCCAGGAAGCTACAATGAGCAGTTCTTC.

This clonotype was observed at least ten times. V and J are TRBV20-1 and TRBJ1-6, with TRBD1 identical over 8 bases. V lost 4 bases to trimming and J lost 10 bases; unmatched junction nucleotides: 12. This CDR3 has 15 residues. Germline V gives CDR1 DFQATT, CDR2 SNEGSKA (reference sequence). The CDR3 region is CSATTGQGDISPLHF. CDR3 sequence (DNA): TGCAGTGCTACAACCGGACAGGGCGATATCTCACCCCTCCACTTT.

This clonotype occurred many times. This chain links TRBV30 with TRBJ1-2; D ambiguous. Germline lookup yields CDR1 GTSNPN and CDR2 SVGIG (reference sequence). The CDR3 spans 9 residues. CDR3 in DNA: TGTGCTGCGGGGTATGGCTACACCTTC. Protein product: CAAGYGYTF.

This clonotype appeared a few times. The chain recombines TRBV24-1 with TRBJ2-1; D is uncertain. This CDR3 spans 16 amino acids. Trimming stripped 6 bases from V and 0 bases from J, with 14 bases between. Germline CDR1 reads KGHDR; CDR2 reads SFDVKD. The CDR3 region is CATSPSTASSYNEQFF. The CDR3 region has the DNA TGTGCCACCAGTCCCAGCACCGCGAGCTCCTACAATGAGCAGTTCTTC.

The rearrangement joins TRBV10-1 to TRBJ2-1; D remains ambiguous. CDR3 length equals 13 residues. The V end was cut by 2 bases, the J end by 6 bases, with 8 bases between. Germline CDR1 WNHNN, CDR2 SYGVQD (reference sequence). The CDR3 region is CASSEVGRNEQFF. As DNA, the CDR3 is TGCGCCAGCAGTGAGGTCGGACGCAATGAGCAGTTCTTC.

J is TRBJ2-5 and V is TRBV20-1; TRBD2 matches at 10 bases. Matching the DNA end better, TRBJ2-1 makes the J call doubtful. Germline V gene lookup returns CDR1 DFQATT and CDR2 SNEGSKA (reference sequence). The CDR3 totals 14 residues. This CDR3 is CSAPVAGGHNEQFF. The CDR3 nucleotides read TGCAGTGCCCCAGTAGCGGGGGGTCACAATGAGCAGTTCTTC.

With regard to this clonotype: This may arise from a read error, as a much more abundant clone is one base away. The final CDR3 position lacks the conserved phenylalanine or tryptophan, pointing to a likely read error. The chain is built from TRBV7-9 and TRBJ1-2; D remains unclear. Between the trimmed V and J ends, which lost 1 base and 4 bases, there was a span of 7 bases. CDR1 and CDR2 (germline): SEHNR, FQNEAQ (reference sequence). The CDR3 totals 13 residues. This CDR3 reads CASSLELSYGYTL. The CDR3 nucleotides are TGTGCCAGCAGCTTAGAACTCAGCTATGGCTACACCCTC.

This clonotype was seen a few times. The chain uses TRBV7-9 and TRBJ2-2; D remains ambiguous. The CDR3 is 13 residues long. The germline gives CDR1 SEHNR, CDR2 FQNEAQ (reference sequence). Trimming shortened V by 11 bases and J by 7 bases, and 17 bases separated the two germline ends. CDR3 nucleotide sequence: TGTGCCGCCCAAAACCCTCCCAGCGGGGAGCTGTTTTTT. It specifies CAAQNPPSGELFF.

This clonotype was detected ten times or more. This sequence joins TRBV5-5 and TRBJ1-1, with a weak D call TRBD1 (6 bases). The CDR3 covers 16 residues. Trimming took off 1 base at V and 0 bases at J, with 13 bases between the two ends. Looked up from germline, CDR1 is SGHKS and CDR2 is YYEKEE (reference sequence). Written as DNA, the CDR3 is TGTGCCAGCAGCTTGCTCCGGGGGGCGATGAACACTGAAGCTTTCTTT. Translated, it gives CASSLLRGAMNTEAFF.

This clonotype has just a few counts. This rearrangement joins TRBV6-1 to TRBJ2-2, with TRBD2 matching over 12 bases. The CDR3 runs 16 residues. CDR1 MNHNS and CDR2 SASEGT come from the germline V gene. V dropped 10 bases and J dropped 4; count of bases not matched to a gene: 10. The CDR3 bases are TGTGCCATCAGGACTGGGGGACTAGCGGGCACCGGGGAGCTGTTTTTT. Translating gives CAIRTGGLAGTGELFF.

As for this clonotype: A read error may be the cause here, since a much bigger clone is one base away. The chain joins TRBV6-2 or TRBV6-3 to TRBJ1-3, with no clear D. Trimming left V 5 bases short and J 2 bases short, with 10 bases between. The CDR3 spans 14 residues. Germline CDR1 is MNHEY and CDR2 is SVGEGT. The CDR3 nucleotides read TGTGCCAGCAGTGACGGACGGACTGGAAACACCATATATTTT. It codes for CASSDGRTGNTIYF.

The chain couples TRBV19 to TRBJ2-1, with TRBD1 as a possible D gene (5 bases). Germline V gene lookup returns CDR1 LNHDA and CDR2 SQIVND (reference sequence). CDR3 length: 14 residues. The V end lost 6 bases, the J end lost 2 bases, and 11 bases lay between the germline ends. The CDR3 loop is CASRMAGTYNEQFF. CDR3 DNA: TGTGCCAGTAGGATGGCAGGGACCTACAATGAGCAGTTCTTC.

In the case of this clonotype: A single base separates this from a much larger clone, so it may be a read error. The gene calls are TRBV20-1 and TRBJ2-5; D remains ambiguous. CDR3 length equals 14 residues. Germline assignment: CDR1 DFQATT and CDR2 SNEGSKA (reference sequence). V was trimmed by 3 bases and J by 4 bases, leaving 15 bases between them. In DNA form, the CDR3 reads TGCAGTGCTAGTACCGGGCATCGTCTAGAGACCCAGTACTTC. It yields the protein CSASTGHRLETQYF.

As concerns this clonotype: Being one base from a much bigger clone, this may be a read error. This rearrangement joins TRBV12-3 or TRBV12-4 to TRBJ2-1, with D tentatively TRBD1 (6 bases). The better agreement between TRBJ2-5 and the DNA end casts doubt on the J call. This CDR3 is 14 amino acids long. CDR3 protein: CASSFWTERETQYF. Here the CDR3 DNA reads TGTGCCAGCAGTTTCTGGACAGAGAGAGAGACCCAGTACTTC.

This clonotype has ten or more counts. The genes are TRBV29-1 and TRBJ2-6; unclear D gene. Trimming stripped 5 bases from V and 2 bases from J, with 7 bases between. The germline gives CDR1 SQVTM, CDR2 ANQGSEA. The CDR3 is made up of 13 amino acids. The CDR3 spells CSVWDPGANVLTF. The CDR3 nucleotides read TGCAGCGTTTGGGATCCTGGGGCCAACGTCCTGACTTTC.